Each of the 11 T cell receptor beta chains below was sequenced from the same sample in a study of cytomegalovirus exposure and HLA in healthy donors. The PCR employed 60 Vbeta primers together with 13 Jbeta primers. Assay used: immunoSEQ multiplex PCR; TCRdb lists only in-frame clones, some missing. The sample contains about 220,000 clones, 82% of which appear only once. Sequences were obtained from PBMCs. These receptors came from a woman between 40 and 50 years old in good health and CMV-seropositive.

Of note for this clone: Other DNA sequences within the sample encode an identical CDR3. This chain links TRBV11-2 with TRBJ2-5; TRBD1 matches at 10 bases. The CDR3 has 14 amino acids. Per the germline V gene, CDR1 is SGHAT and CDR2 is FQNNGV. The trim removed 5 bases at V and 4 bases at J, leaving 4 bases unmatched. The CDR3 sequence is CASSRRDRGETQYF. In DNA form, the CDR3 reads TGTGCCAGCAGCCGTAGGGACAGGGGAGAGACCCAGTACTTC. Variable domain in full (rest from reference TRBV11-2 and TRBJ2-5): EAGVAQSPRYKIIEKRQSVAFWCNPISGHATLYWYQQILGQGPKLLIQFQNNGVVDDSQLPKDRFSAERLKGVDSTLKIQPAKLEDSAVYLCASSRRDRGETQYFGPGTRLLVL.

In nucleotides, the CDR3 is TGCGCCAGCAGCTTGGTTGTGCAGGGTGAGACCCAGTACTTC. Its protein product is CASSLVVQGETQYF. This chain uses TRBV5-1 with TRBJ2-5; TRBD1 is a possible D gene (5 bases). CDR1 and CDR2 from the germline V gene are SGHRS and YFSETQ. V shed 0 bases and J shed 5 bases, with 11 bases lying between them. This CDR3 has 14 amino acids. Looking up the rest from reference TRBV5-1 and TRBJ2-5 gives the full variable domain: KAGVTQTPRYLIKTRGQQVTLSCSPISGHRSVSWYQQTPGQGLQFLFEYFSETQRNKGNFPGRFSGRQFSNSRSEMNVSTLELGDSALYLCASSLVVQGETQYFGPGTRLLVL.

This clone has just a few counts. The rearrangement joins TRBV4-3 to TRBJ1-2, with 7 bases matching TRBD1. CDR3 length equals 16 residues. The V gene's germline CDR1 is LGHNA and CDR2 YSLEER. Trimming took 2 bases from V and 0 from J; bases not matched to a gene: 6. The CDR3, as DNA: TGCGCCAGCAGCCAACTCGGGACAGATACTAACTATGGCTACACCTTC. Translating gives CASSQLGTDTNYGYTF.

The genes are TRBV11-2 and TRBJ1-2; D remains ambiguous. V lost 2 bases, J lost 5 bases, and 12 bases lay in between. This CDR3 comprises 14 residues. CDR1 is SGHAT, CDR2 FQNNGV, per germline. CDR3 residues: CASSLRREGYGYTF. For the CDR3, the DNA is TGTGCCAGCAGCTTACGGCGAGAGGGATATGGCTACACCTTC.

The CDR3 is CASSLVAGQNTEAFF. The CDR3, as DNA: TGTGCCAGCAGCTTAGTAGCCGGACAGAACACTGAAGCTTTCTTT. The chain recombines TRBV7-6 with TRBJ1-1; D is possibly TRBD1 (5 bases). The CDR3 consists of 15 residues. V shed 1 base and J shed 1 base, with 10 bases lying between them. CDR1 is SGHVS and CDR2 is FNYEAQ in the germline V gene.

The gene calls are TRBV6-1 and TRBJ1-2, with D hard to call. The CDR3 runs to 14 residues. Looked up from germline, CDR1 is MNHNS and CDR2 is SASEGT. V lost 2 bases to trimming and J lost 4 bases, with 11 bases between them. CDR3 amino acids: CASSEHPGSYGYTF. The CDR3 region has the DNA TGTGCCAGCAGTGAACATCCGGGATCCTATGGCTACACCTTC.

V is TRBV9 and J is TRBJ2-7; TRBD2 might be the D (5 bases). The CDR3 has 14 amino acids. V lost 4 bases and J lost 6, with 17 bases in between. Germline CDR1 SGDLS, CDR2 YYNGEE. The CDR3 loop is CASSPRPGNSEQYF. The DNA for the CDR3 is TGTGCCAGCAGCCCCCGACCGGGGAATAGCGAGCAGTACTTC.

The table lists this clone with a count of one. The chain couples TRBV29-1 to TRBJ1-1; TRBD1 matches at 7 bases. V lost 5 bases, J lost 4 bases, and 7 bases stayed unmatched. Germline CDR1 and CDR2: SQVTM and ANQGSEA. The CDR3 loop spans 13 amino acids. CDR3 sequence: CSVRRGRTTEAFF. CDR3 nucleotide sequence: TGCAGCGTTAGGAGGGGGCGGACCACTGAAGCTTTCTTT.

This clone was detected once. The chain recombines TRBV7-6 with TRBJ2-3; TRBD2 aligns across 12 bases. The CDR3 is 16 amino acids. Germline CDR1 reads SGHVS; CDR2 reads FNYEAQ. V lost 6 bases and J lost 6; bases outside the gene matches: 10. The DNA for the CDR3 is TGTGCCAGCAGATTTCCTAGCGGGGGGGCTGAGGATACGCAGTATTTT. Protein product: CASRFPSGGAEDTQYF. The whole variable domain, remainder taken from reference TRBV7-6 and TRBJ2-3, is GAGVSQSPRYKVTKRGQDVALRCDPISGHVSLYWYRQALGQGPEFLTYFNYEAQQDKSGLPNDRFSAERPEGSISTLTIQRTEQRDSAMYRCASRFPSGGAEDTQYFGPGTRLTVL.

The rearrangement uses TRBV7-2 and TRBJ1-1; 7 bases fit TRBD1. V shed 1 base and J 8 bases; nucleotides not matched to a gene: 10. Germline CDR1 is SGHTA and CDR2 is FQGNSA. The CDR3 consists of 15 residues. The CDR3 region has the DNA TGTGCCAGCAGCTTAGGTATATCGGGGACAGCCGAAGCTTTCTTT. Protein product: CASSLGISGTAEAFF.

This sequence joins TRBV9 and TRBJ1-6, with unresolved D. V shed 3 bases and J shed 3 bases, with 4 bases lying between them. CDR1 is SGDLS, CDR2 YYNGEE, per germline. The CDR3 runs to 13 residues. The CDR3 spells CASSGSYNSPLHF. The DNA for the CDR3 is TGTGCCAGCAGCGGCAGCTATAATTCACCCCTCCACTTT.